This T cell receptor (beta chain) was obtained from a study of response to subunit inactivated influenza vaccine. Germline-derived CDR1 and CDR2 are SGHVS and FNYEAQ. Between the trimmed V and J ends, which lost 0 bases and 1 base, there was a span of 10 bases. The CDR3 is made up of 15 amino acids. This clonotype was counted ten times or more. TCRdb itself ran the RT-PCR reads through MiXCR, one entry per CDR3 protein. The sample yields just under 550,000 distinct CDR3 sequences, roughly 23% seen once. These data were likewise used in another study, on T cells expressing NK-cell markers. Per that study: It was by 5'RACE template switching with UMIs that TCR beta cDNA was made. HCMV seropositivity marked seven of the eight sequenced donors; one was seronegative. NKG2C+ dominant clonotype frequencies in 6 or 7 donors were roughly 1.0-7.5% of CD8+ T cells.

The clonotype originates from a man between 45 and 60 years old who received an inactivated influenza vaccine. The starting material was CD4+ T cells sorted from PBMCs, obtained 12 days after vaccination. The V and J genes are TRBV7-6 and TRBJ2-7, with D tentatively TRBD1 (8 bases). The CDR3 DNA sequence: TGTGCCAGCAGCTTAGCACAGGGGGGGTCCTACGAGCAGTACTTC. Its protein is CASSLAQGGSYEQYF.